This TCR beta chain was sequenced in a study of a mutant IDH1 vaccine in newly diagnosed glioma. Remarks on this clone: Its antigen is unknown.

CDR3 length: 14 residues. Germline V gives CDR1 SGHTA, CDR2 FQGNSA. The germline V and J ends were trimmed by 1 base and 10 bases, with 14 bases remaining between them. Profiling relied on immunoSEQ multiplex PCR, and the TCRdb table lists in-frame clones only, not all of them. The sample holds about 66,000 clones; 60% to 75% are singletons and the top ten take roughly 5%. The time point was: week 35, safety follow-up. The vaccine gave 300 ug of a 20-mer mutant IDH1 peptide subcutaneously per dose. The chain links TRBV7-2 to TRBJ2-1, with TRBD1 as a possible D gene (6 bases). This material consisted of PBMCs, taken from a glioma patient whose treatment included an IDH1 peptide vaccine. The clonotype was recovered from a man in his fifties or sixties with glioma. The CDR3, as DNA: TGTGCCAGCAGCTTAGGGAGAGGGGGATCAGAGCAGTTCTTC. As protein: CASSLGRGGSEQFF.